Shown below are 17 T cell receptor beta chains from a single sample sequenced in a study of blood T cell repertoires in COVID-19 (TCRdb year 2020). Library prep was done by the immunoSEQ multiplex PCR assay. Here the immuneACCESS table is served through TCRdb, limited to in-frame sequences with V and J called. Missing clones are a known gap in these copies; in checked studies unresolved V genes cover under half, and the rest lacks a known reason. The sample contains about 200,000 clones, 82% of them found a single time. The top ten constitute approximately 15% of the sample. Sequencing was done on a sample of PBMCs or T cells enriched from blood (not recorded which). The source of these receptors is a man aged 40-55 years who had recovered from COVID-19.

The rearrangement joins TRBV27 to TRBJ2-1; a weak D match, TRBD2 (5 bases). Germline V gives CDR1 MNHEY, CDR2 SMNVEV (reference sequence). Deletions cut 4 bases from V and 6 bases from J, with 10 bases between. CDR3 length equals 13 residues. The CDR3 bases are TGTGCCAGCAGTTACAGACGGGGCAATGAGCAGTTCTTC. Translation gives CASSYRRGNEQFF.

The chain employs TRBV7-2 and TRBJ2-3; D is possibly TRBD2 (6 bases). Trimming took 2 bases from V and 3 from J, leaving 15 bases between them. The CDR3 length is 16 residues. Germline assignment: CDR1 SGHTA and CDR2 FQGNSA. In nucleotides, the CDR3 is TGTGCCAGCAGCTTAAGAACTAGCCTGAAAACAGATACGCAGTATTTT. It is translated as CASSLRTSLKTDTQYF.

This clone has a count of ten or more. The V gene is TRBV28, the J gene TRBJ2-7; tentatively, D is TRBD2 (5 bases). The CDR3 loop spans 13 amino acids. The germline V gene encodes CDR1 MDHEN and CDR2 SYDVKM. The V end was cut by 9 bases, the J end by 3 bases, with 15 bases between. CDR3 sequence: CASLGVNNYEQYF. Written as DNA, the CDR3 is TGTGCCAGTCTGGGAGTTAACAACTACGAGCAGTACTTC.

This chain joins TRBV4-3 and TRBJ1-1; 9 bases fit TRBD1. This CDR3 region has 16 residues. With V trimmed by 6 bases and J by 4 bases, 12 bases remained unmatched. Germline CDR1 LGHNA, CDR2 YSLEER. The CDR3 coding sequence is TGCGCCAGCAGTCACCTCCGGGACAGGGACGGCACTGAAGCTTTCTTT. Its translation is CASSHLRDRDGTEAFF.

The genes are TRBV5-6 and TRBJ2-2; no clear D gene. In germline, CDR1 is SGHDT, CDR2 YYEEEE. The CDR3 has 15 amino acids. Trimming cost V 4 bases and J 2 bases, with 12 bases left between them. CDR3 coding DNA: TGTGCCAGCAGCGAAGAACGAGGTAACACCGGGGAGCTGTTTTTT. This translates into CASSEERGNTGELFF.

J is TRBJ2-7 and V is TRBV7-9, with TRBD1 as a possible D gene (5 bases). V lost 2 bases to trimming and J lost 2 bases, with 10 bases between them. CDR1 and CDR2 from the germline V gene are SEHNR and FQNEAQ (reference sequence). CDR3 length equals 14 residues. The CDR3 spells CASSLTGNTYEQYF. CDR3 bases: TGTGCCAGCAGCTTAACAGGCAATACCTACGAGCAGTACTTC. Supplemented by reference TRBV7-9 and TRBJ2-7, the full variable domain reads DTGVSQNPRHKITKRGQNVTFRCDPISEHNRLYWYRQTLGQGPEFLTYFQNEAQLEKSRLLSDRFSAERPKGSFSTLEIQRTEQGDSAMYLCASSLTGNTYEQYFGPGTRLTVT.

The CDR3 DNA reads as TGCGCCAGCAGCCAAGGGACTAGCGGGGGCGCAGACACAGATACGCAGTATTTT. Amino acid sequence: CASSQGTSGGADTDTQYF. The chain recombines TRBV4-3 with TRBJ2-3, with 13 nucleotides matching TRBD2. Germline V gene sequence: CDR1 LGHNA, CDR2 YSLEER. There are 18 residues in the CDR3. The J segment lost 2 bases and the V segment lost 1 base, leaving 6 bases of the junction unmatched.

The chain links TRBV7-3 to TRBJ2-1; 14 positions agree with TRBD2. CDR1 is SGHTA, CDR2 FQGTGA, per germline. The CDR3 spans 15 residues. V shed 5 bases, J shed 6 bases, and the junction held 3 bases outside the gene matches. This chain's CDR3 is CASSMGLAGVNEQFF. CDR3 nucleotides: TGTGCCAGCAGCATGGGACTAGCGGGAGTCAATGAGCAGTTCTTC. Variable domain in full (rest from reference TRBV7-3 and TRBJ2-1): GAGVSQTPSNKVTEKGKYVELRCDPISGHTALYWYRQSLGQGPEFLIYFQGTGAADDSGLPNDRFFAVRPEGSVSTLKIQRTERGDSAVYLCASSMGLAGVNEQFFGPGTRLTVL.

The gene calls are TRBV10-3 and TRBJ2-7, with D possibly being TRBD2 (5 bases). CDR1 and CDR2 from the germline V gene are ENHRY and SYGVKD. The CDR3 has 15 residues. V was shortened by 2 bases and J by 1 base, with 12 bases between the two germline ends. CDR3 sequence: CAISEPQSGSYEQYF. The DNA of the CDR3 is TGTGCCATCAGTGAGCCGCAAAGCGGTTCCTACGAGCAGTACTTC.

This sequence joins TRBV5-4 and TRBJ2-5, with a possible D match to TRBD1 (5 bases). Trimming pared 2 bases from V and 1 base from J, leaving 6 bases between. The CDR3 runs to 13 residues. Germline V CDR1 and CDR2: SGHNT, YYREEE (reference sequence). CDR3 nucleotides: TGTGCCAGCAGCTTCGACAGCCAAGAGACCCAGTACTTC. Its translation: CASSFDSQETQYF.

This chain joins TRBV2 and TRBJ1-1; D gene ambiguous. Trimming removed 6 bases at V and 5 bases at J, with 22 bases between. In germline, CDR1 is SNHLY, CDR2 FYNNEI. This CDR3 has 16 amino acids. The CDR3 reads CASSNEAGFLPTEAFF. In DNA, the CDR3 is TGTGCCAGCAGCAACGAGGCGGGGTTCTTACCAACTGAAGCTTTCTTT.

The chain has TRBV27 and TRBJ1-1; 7 nucleotides line up with TRBD1. Germline values: CDR1 MNHEY, CDR2 SMNVEV (reference sequence). V trimming: 4 bases; J trimming: 5 bases; junction bases outside the gene matches: 10. The CDR3 spans 15 residues. DNA for the CDR3: TGTGCCAGCAGTTCAAGACAGGGTGTGGTTACTGAAGCTTTCTTT. It translates to CASSSRQGVVTEAFF.

The chain has TRBV28 and TRBJ2-7; possible D gene TRBD1, 6 bases. Trimming removed 11 bases at V and 3 bases at J, with 14 bases between. The germline V gene has CDR1 MDHEN and CDR2 SYDVKM. The CDR3 is made up of 12 amino acids. CDR3 sequence (DNA): TGTGCCGTCACAGGGACCCTCTACGAGCAGTACTTC. It translates to CAVTGTLYEQYF.

The V and J genes are TRBV4-3 and TRBJ2-5; 11 nucleotides match TRBD2. The length of the CDR3 is 19 residues. V lost 0 bases to trimming and J lost 5 bases; unmatched junction nucleotides: 14. Germline assignment: CDR1 LGHNA and CDR2 YSLEER. The CDR3 DNA sequence: TGCGCCAGCAGCCAAGATAGGGGACTAGCGGACGCCCAAGAGGAGACCCAGTACTTC. Protein product: CASSQDRGLADAQEETQYF.

The chain combines TRBV29-1 with TRBJ2-5; weak D call: TRBD1 (5 bases). The CDR3 loop spans 13 amino acids. Deletions cut 1 base from V and 1 base from J, with 7 bases between. Germline V lookup: CDR1 SQVTM, CDR2 ANQGSEA. CDR3 nucleotide sequence: TGCAGCGTTGAAGCGACAGCCCAAGAGACCCAGTACTTC. Translated: CSVEATAQETQYF.

V and J are TRBV29-1 and TRBJ2-7, with D possibly TRBD2 on 7 matching bases. The germline V and J ends were trimmed by 4 bases and 4 bases, with 17 bases remaining between them. This CDR3 has 14 residues. Germline V lookup: CDR1 SQVTM, CDR2 ANQGSEA. In DNA, the CDR3 is TGCAGCGTTGTAGGGGGGGTTCAGGGGTACGAGCAGTACTTC. Translating gives CSVVGGVQGYEQYF.

The V call is TRBV2, the J call TRBJ1-5; 8 bases are shared with TRBD1. The CDR3 covers 15 residues. The germline V gene has CDR1 SNHLY and CDR2 FYNNEI. V was clipped by 5 bases and J by 2 bases; unmatched bases: 5. CDR3 sequence reads: CASSPETGGNQPQHF. CDR3 nucleotides: TGTGCCAGCAGTCCCGAGACAGGGGGCAATCAGCCCCAGCATTTT.